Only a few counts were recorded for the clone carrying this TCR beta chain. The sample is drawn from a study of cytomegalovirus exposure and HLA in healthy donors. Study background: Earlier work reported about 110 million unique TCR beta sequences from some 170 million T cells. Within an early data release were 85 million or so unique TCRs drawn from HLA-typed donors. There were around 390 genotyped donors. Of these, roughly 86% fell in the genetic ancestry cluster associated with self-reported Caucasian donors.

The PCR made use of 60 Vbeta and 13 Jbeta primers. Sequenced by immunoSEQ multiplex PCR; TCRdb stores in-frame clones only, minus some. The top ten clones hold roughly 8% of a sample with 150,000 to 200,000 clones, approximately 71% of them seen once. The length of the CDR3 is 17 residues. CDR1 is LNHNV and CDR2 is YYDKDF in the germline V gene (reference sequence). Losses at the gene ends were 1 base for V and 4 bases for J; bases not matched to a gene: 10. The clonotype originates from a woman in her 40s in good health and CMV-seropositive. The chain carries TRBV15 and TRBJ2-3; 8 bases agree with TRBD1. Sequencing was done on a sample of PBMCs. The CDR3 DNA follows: TGTGCCACCAGCAGAGTGGGGGCAGGGGGCATCGCAGATACGCAGTATTTT. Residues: CATSRVGAGGIADTQYF.